This T cell receptor beta chain was identified during a study of blood T cell repertoires in COVID-19. Study overall: Samples came from the United States, Italy and Spain, spanning acute and convalescent COVID-19.

CDR3 length: 13 residues. Germline V lookup: CDR1 SGHDN, CDR2 FVKESK. Trimming left V 4 bases short and J 1 base short, with 7 bases between. The repertoire was sequenced with immunoSEQ multiplex PCR; TCRdb's copy has only in-frame clones and lacks some. The sample consists of approximately 320,000 clones, roughly 86% of them appearing once. The sample comprised PBMCs or T cells enriched from blood (not recorded which). The V and J genes are TRBV14 and TRBJ1-1; D not certain. This receptor was identified in a woman younger than 30 who had recovered from COVID-19. CDR3 loop: CASSLTSNTEAFF. The CDR3 DNA sequence: TGTGCCAGCAGCCTCACATCGAACACTGAAGCTTTCTTT.